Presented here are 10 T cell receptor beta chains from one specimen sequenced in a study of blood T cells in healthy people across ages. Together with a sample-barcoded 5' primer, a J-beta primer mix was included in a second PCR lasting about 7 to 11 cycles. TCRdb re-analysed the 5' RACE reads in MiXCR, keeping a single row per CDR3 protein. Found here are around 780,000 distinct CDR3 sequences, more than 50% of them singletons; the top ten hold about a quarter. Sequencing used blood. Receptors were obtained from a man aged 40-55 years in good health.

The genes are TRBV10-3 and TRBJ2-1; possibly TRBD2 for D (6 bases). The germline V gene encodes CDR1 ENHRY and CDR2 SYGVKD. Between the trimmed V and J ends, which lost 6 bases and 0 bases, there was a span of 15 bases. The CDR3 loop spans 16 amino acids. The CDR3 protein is CAIRTDSGDSYNEQFF. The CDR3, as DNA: TGTGCCATCAGGACCGATAGCGGAGACTCCTACAATGAGCAGTTCTTC.

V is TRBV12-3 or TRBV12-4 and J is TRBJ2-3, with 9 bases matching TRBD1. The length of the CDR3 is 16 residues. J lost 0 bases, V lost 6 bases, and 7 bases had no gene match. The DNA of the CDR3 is TGTGCCAGCAGCGGGACAGGGTTTACTAGCACAGATACGCAGTATTTT. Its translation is CASSGTGFTSTDTQYF.

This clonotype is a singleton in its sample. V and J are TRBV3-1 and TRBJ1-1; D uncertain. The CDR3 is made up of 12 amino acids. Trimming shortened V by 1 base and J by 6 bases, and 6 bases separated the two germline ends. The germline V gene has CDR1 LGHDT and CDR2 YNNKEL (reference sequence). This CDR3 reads CASSQGQPEAFF. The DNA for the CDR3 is TGTGCCAGCAGCCAAGGTCAGCCTGAAGCTTTCTTT.

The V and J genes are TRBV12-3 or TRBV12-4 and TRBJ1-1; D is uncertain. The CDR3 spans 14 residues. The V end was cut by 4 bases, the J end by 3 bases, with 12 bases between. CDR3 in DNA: TGTGCCAGCAGTTACCAGGTTGTTGACACTGAAGCTTTCTTT. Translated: CASSYQVVDTEAFF.

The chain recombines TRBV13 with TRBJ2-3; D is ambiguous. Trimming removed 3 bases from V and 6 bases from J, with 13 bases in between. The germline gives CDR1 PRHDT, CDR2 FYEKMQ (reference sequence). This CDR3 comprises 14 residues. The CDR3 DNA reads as TGTGCCAGCAGCTTTTCGAGCTCCGTCGATACGCAGTATTTT. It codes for CASSFSSSVDTQYF.

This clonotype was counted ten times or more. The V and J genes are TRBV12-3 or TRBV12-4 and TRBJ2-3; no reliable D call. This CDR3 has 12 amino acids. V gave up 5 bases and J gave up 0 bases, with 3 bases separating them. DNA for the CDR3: TGTGCCAGCAGTACTAGCACAGATACGCAGTATTTT. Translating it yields CASSTSTDTQYF.

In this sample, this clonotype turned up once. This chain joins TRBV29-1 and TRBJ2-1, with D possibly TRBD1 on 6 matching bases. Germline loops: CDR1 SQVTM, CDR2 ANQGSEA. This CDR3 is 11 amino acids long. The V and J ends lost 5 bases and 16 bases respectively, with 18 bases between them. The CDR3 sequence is CSVRGTPALFF. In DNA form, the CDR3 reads TGCAGCGTTAGAGGGACACCAGCTCTCTTCTTC.

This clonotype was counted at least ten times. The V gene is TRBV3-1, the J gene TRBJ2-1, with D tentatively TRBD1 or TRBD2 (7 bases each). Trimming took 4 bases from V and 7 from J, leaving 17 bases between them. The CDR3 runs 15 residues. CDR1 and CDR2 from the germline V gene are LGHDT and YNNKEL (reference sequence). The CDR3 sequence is CASSPFTQGGNEQFF. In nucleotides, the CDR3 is TGTGCCAGCAGCCCTTTCACGCAGGGGGGGAATGAGCAGTTCTTC.

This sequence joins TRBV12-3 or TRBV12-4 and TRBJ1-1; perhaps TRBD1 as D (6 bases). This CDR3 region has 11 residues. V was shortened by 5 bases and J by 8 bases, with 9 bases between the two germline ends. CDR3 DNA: TGTGCCAGCAGTACAGGGTGGGAAGCTTTCTTT. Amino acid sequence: CASSTGWEAFF.

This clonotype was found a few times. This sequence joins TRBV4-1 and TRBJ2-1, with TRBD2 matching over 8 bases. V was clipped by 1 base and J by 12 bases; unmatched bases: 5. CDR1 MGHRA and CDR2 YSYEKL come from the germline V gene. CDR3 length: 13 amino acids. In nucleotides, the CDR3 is TGCGCCAGCAGCCAAGTTTTCGGGACTAGGCAGTTCTTC. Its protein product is CASSQVFGTRQFF.